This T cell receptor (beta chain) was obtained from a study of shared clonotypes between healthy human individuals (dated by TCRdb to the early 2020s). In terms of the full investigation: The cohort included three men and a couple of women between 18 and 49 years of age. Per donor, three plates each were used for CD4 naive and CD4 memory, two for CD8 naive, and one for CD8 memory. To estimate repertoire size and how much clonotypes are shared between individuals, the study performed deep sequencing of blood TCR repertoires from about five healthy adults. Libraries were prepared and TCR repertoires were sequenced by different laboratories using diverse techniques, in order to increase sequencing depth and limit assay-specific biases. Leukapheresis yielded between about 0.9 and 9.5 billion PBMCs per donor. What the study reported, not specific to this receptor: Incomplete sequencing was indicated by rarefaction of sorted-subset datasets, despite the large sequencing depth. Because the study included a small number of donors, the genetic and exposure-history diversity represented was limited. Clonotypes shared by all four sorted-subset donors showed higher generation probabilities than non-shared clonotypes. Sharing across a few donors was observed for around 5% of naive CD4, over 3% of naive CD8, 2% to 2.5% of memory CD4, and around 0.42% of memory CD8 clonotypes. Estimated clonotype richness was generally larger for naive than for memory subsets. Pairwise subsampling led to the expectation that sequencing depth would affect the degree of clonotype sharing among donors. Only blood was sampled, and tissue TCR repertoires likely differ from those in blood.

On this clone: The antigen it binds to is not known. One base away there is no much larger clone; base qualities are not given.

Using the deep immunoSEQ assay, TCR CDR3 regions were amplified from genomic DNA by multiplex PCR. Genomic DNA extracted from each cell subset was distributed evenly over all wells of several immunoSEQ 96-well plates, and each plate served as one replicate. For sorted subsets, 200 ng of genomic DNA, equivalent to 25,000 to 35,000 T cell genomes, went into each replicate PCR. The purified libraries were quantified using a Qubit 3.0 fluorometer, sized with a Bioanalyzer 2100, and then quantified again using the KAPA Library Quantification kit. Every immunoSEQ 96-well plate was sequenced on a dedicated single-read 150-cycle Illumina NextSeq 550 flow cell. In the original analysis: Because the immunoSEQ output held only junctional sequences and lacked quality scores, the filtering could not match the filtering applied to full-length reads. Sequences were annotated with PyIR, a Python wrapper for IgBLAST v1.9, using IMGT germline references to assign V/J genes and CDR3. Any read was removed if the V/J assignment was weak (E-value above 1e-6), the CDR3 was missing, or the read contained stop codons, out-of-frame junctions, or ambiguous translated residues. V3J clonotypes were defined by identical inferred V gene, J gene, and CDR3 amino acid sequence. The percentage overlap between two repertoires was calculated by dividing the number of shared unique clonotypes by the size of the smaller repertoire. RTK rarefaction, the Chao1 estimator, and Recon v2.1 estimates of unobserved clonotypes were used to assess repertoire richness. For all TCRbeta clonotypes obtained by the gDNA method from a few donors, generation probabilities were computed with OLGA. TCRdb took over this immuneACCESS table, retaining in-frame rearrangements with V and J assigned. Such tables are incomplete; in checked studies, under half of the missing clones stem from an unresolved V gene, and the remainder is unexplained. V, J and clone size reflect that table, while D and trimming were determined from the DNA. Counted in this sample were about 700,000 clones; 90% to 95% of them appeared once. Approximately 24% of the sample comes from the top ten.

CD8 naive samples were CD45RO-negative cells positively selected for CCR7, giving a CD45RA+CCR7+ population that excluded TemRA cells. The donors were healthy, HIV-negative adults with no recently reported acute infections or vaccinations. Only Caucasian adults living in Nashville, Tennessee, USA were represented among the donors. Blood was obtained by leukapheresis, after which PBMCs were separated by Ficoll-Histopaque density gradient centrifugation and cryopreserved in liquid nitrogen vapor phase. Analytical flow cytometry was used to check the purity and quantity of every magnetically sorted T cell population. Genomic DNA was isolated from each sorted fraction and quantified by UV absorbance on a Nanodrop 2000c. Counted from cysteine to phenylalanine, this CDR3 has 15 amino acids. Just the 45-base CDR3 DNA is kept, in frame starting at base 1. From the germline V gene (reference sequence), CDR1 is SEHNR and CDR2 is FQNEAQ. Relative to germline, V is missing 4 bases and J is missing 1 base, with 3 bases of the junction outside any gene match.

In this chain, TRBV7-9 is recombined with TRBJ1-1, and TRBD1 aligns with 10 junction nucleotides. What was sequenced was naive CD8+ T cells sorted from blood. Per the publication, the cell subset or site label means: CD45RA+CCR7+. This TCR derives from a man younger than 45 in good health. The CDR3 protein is CASSSGQGRNTEAFF. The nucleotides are TGTGCCAGCAGCTCGGGACAGGGGCGGAACACTGAAGCTTTCTTT.